The 10 T cell receptor beta chains below all came from one sample that was sequenced in a study of early T cells in non-severe SARS-CoV-2 infection. TCRdb analysed the 5' RACE reads with MiXCR anew, one entry per CDR3 protein. The sample has tens of thousands of distinct CDR3 sequences, roughly 8% seen once. The sample consisted of whole blood. These receptors originate from an adult who was a healthcare worker with PCR-confirmed SARS-CoV-2 infection or an uninfected control (not recorded which).

This clonotype was counted ten times or more. The chain combines TRBV7-3 with TRBJ2-3, with 14 bases matching TRBD2. Germline V CDR1 and CDR2: SGHTA, FQGTGA. CDR3 length: 16 residues. With 8 bases clipped from V and 4 bases from J, the junction kept 8 bases outside the gene matches. The CDR3 DNA is TGTGCCAGCTCCGAAGGGACTAGCGGGAGCGCAGATACGCAGTATTTT. It encodes CASSEGTSGSADTQYF.

The chain combines TRBV6-6 with TRBJ1-2; D gene ambiguous. Germline lookup yields CDR1 MNHNY and CDR2 SVGAGI (reference sequence). The CDR3 has 16 amino acids. With 5 bases removed from V and 6 bases from J, the gap between germline ends came to 22 bases. The CDR3 coding sequence is TGTGCCAGCAGTCCTCATGACATCCCTCCTAAGAATGGCTACACCTTC. It codes for CASSPHDIPPKNGYTF.

The V call is TRBV20-1, the J call TRBJ2-1; no reliable D call. Germline CDR1 is DFQATT and CDR2 is SNEGSKA (reference sequence). The CDR3 consists of 12 residues. The CDR3 DNA reads as TGCAGAGCCCCGGCCTTGAACAATGAGCAGTTCTTC. Translating it yields CRAPALNNEQFF.

The rearrangement joins TRBV7-2 to TRBJ2-7, with no clear D. This CDR3 comprises 14 residues. Trimming pared 1 base from V and 0 bases from J, leaving 7 bases between. Looked up from germline, CDR1 is SGHTA and CDR2 is FQGNSA. As DNA, the CDR3 is TGTGCCAGCAGCTTAGACAGCCGCTCCTACGAGCAGTACTTC. It yields the protein CASSLDSRSYEQYF.

The rearrangement uses TRBV5-1 and TRBJ2-5; maybe TRBD1 (5 bases). Trimming took off 4 bases at V and 5 bases at J, with 12 bases between the two ends. The CDR3 runs 13 residues. Germline V gene data show CDR1 as SGHRS and CDR2 as YFSETQ. In DNA, the CDR3 is TGCGCCAGCAGCCCTCAGGGTTACGAGACCCAGTACTTC. The encoded protein is CASSPQGYETQYF.

The chain links TRBV7-2 to TRBJ2-1; D is perhaps TRBD1 (6 bases). V was pared by 4 bases and J by 5 bases, with 9 bases between. CDR3 length: 13 residues. Germline V gene lookup returns CDR1 SGHTA and CDR2 FQGNSA. In nucleotides, the CDR3 is TGTGCCAGCAGCTATGACAGGAACAATGAGCAGTTCTTC. Translating gives CASSYDRNNEQFF.

This clonotype was seen a few times. This chain links TRBV7-2 with TRBJ2-3, with TRBD2 matching 10 bases. V shed 0 bases and J 1 base; nucleotides not matched to a gene: 4. Germline-derived CDR1 and CDR2 are SGHTA and FQGNSA. This CDR3 is built from 17 residues. In DNA, the CDR3 is TGTGCCAGCAGCTTAGCGTCTGGACTAGCGGGCACAGATACGCAGTATTTT. Encoded protein: CASSLASGLAGTDTQYF. The entire variable domain, with the rest obtained from reference TRBV7-2 and TRBJ2-3, is as follows: GAGVSQSPSNKVTEKGKDVELRCDPISGHTALYWYRQSLGQGLEFLIYFQGNSAPDKSGLPSDRFSAERTGGSVSTLTIQRTQQEDSAVYLCASSLASGLAGTDTQYFGPGTRLTVL.

In this sample, this clonotype turned up many times. The rearrangement joins TRBV12-3 or TRBV12-4 to TRBJ2-7; no reliable D call. The CDR3 is 11 amino acids. V lost 3 bases to trimming and J lost 6 bases, with 6 bases between them. CDR3 coding DNA: TGTGCCAGCAGTTTTGCTGGCGAGCAGTACTTC. Its protein product is CASSFAGEQYF.

This clonotype came up a few times. The rearrangement uses TRBV18 and TRBJ2-1; TRBD2 aligns across 9 bases. Germline trimming cut 6 bases from V and 6 bases from J; bases unmatched to any gene: 15. This CDR3 spans 17 amino acids. CDR1 and CDR2 (germline): KGHSH, LQKENI. The CDR3 nucleotides read TGTGCCAGCTCGCCATCAGCGGGAGGCATTGGTGGCAATGAGCAGTTCTTC. Its translation is CASSPSAGGIGGNEQFF. The full variable domain, in which reference TRBV18 and TRBJ2-1 provide the parts outside the CDR3, is NAGVMQNPRHLVRRRGQEARLRCSPMKGHSHVYWYRQLPEEGLKFMVYLQKENIIDESGMPKERFSAEFPKEGPSILRIQQVVRGDSAAYFCASSPSAGGIGGNEQFFGPGTRLTVL.

The J gene is TRBJ1-4, the V gene TRBV5-6; TRBD1 matches at 9 bases. V was pared by 0 bases and J by 5 bases, with 5 bases of the junction left unmatched. Germline V lookup: CDR1 SGHDT, CDR2 YYEEEE. CDR3 length: 16 residues. The CDR3 DNA reads as TGTGCCAGCAGCTTGGGGTCGGGACAGGGAAATGAAAAACTGTTTTTT. Translating gives CASSLGSGQGNEKLFF.